Listed here are 23 T cell receptor beta chains from one sample, sequenced in a study of lymphopenia after photon versus proton radiotherapy. Only in-frame clones appear in the TCRdb table, and some are missing; sequencing was by immunoSEQ multiplex PCR. The sample has approximately 91,000 clones; about 86% are singletons. The specimen was peripheral blood, collected from a patient treated with proton-based radiotherapy. All receptors derive from a man aged 55-75 years with pancreatic cancer.

This chain links TRBV29-1 with TRBJ2-1, with 9 bases lining up with TRBD2. CDR1 is SQVTM, CDR2 ANQGSEA, per germline. V was clipped by 4 bases and J by 9 bases; unmatched bases: 4. CDR3 length: 12 amino acids. CDR3 protein: CSVGGRATEQFF. The CDR3, as DNA: TGCAGCGTTGGCGGGAGGGCCACTGAGCAGTTCTTC.

The V gene is TRBV28, the J gene TRBJ2-7; 8 bases line up with TRBD1. Looked up from germline, CDR1 is MDHEN and CDR2 is SYDVKM. Losses at the gene ends were 3 bases for V and 2 bases for J; bases not matched to a gene: 6. This CDR3 comprises 15 residues. Written as DNA, the CDR3 is TGTGCCAGCAGTTTCCCGGGACAGGCGACCTACGAGCAGTACTTC. Amino acids: CASSFPGQATYEQYF.

The rearrangement uses TRBV4-2 and TRBJ2-5; TRBD2 matches at 9 bases. The CDR3 totals 15 residues. The V and J ends lost 0 bases and 5 bases, in that order; junction bases with no gene match: 4. Looked up from germline, CDR1 is LGHNA and CDR2 is YNFKEQ. The CDR3 protein is CASSQDLSGRETQYF. The CDR3 coding sequence is TGTGCCAGCAGCCAAGATTTAAGCGGGAGGGAGACCCAGTACTTC.

The chain couples TRBV2 to TRBJ2-5; no clear D gene. Germline lookup yields CDR1 SNHLY and CDR2 FYNNEI. Between the trimmed V and J ends, which lost 6 bases and 0 bases, there was a span of 5 bases. The length of the CDR3 is 12 residues. CDR3 in amino acids: CASSQYQETQYF. The CDR3 DNA is TGTGCCAGCAGCCAGTACCAAGAGACCCAGTACTTC.

The chain employs TRBV28 and TRBJ2-7, with TRBD2 matching over 8 bases. The J segment lost 6 bases and the V segment lost 7 bases, leaving 8 bases of the junction unmatched. Germline V CDR1 and CDR2: MDHEN, SYDVKM. This CDR3 is built from 13 residues. CDR3 sequence reads: CASTGLGAFEQYF. DNA of the CDR3: TGTGCCAGCACGGGACTAGGGGCGTTCGAGCAGTACTTC.

The rearrangement uses TRBV4-3 and TRBJ1-2; no reliable D call. Germline-derived CDR1 and CDR2 are LGHNA and YSLEER. The V gene lost 4 bases and the J gene lost 8 bases, with 14 bases spanning the gap. This CDR3 region has 13 residues. Written as DNA, the CDR3 is TGCGCCAGCAGCCCTGCAGCCGGTCTGGGCTACACCTTC. It specifies CASSPAAGLGYTF.

The chain recombines TRBV19 with TRBJ1-5; 7 bases map to TRBD1. The CDR3 runs 14 residues. With V trimmed by 3 bases and J by 5 bases, 4 bases remained unmatched. CDR1 LNHDA and CDR2 SQIVND come from the germline V gene (reference sequence). CDR3: CASSMAGTDQPQHF. The CDR3 DNA reads as TGTGCCAGTAGTATGGCCGGGACAGATCAGCCCCAGCATTTT.

The chain uses TRBV7-8 and TRBJ2-6, with 10 bases that match TRBD1. Germline V gives CDR1 SGHVS, CDR2 FQNEAQ. The CDR3 totals 18 residues. Trimming cost V 4 bases and J 1 base; bases outside gene matches: 7. This CDR3 reads CASSSRTGGISGANVLTF. The CDR3 DNA follows: TGTGCCAGCAGCTCGAGGACAGGGGGAATTTCTGGGGCCAACGTCCTGACTTTC.

The V gene is TRBV9, the J gene TRBJ2-2, with 12 bases matching TRBD2. The ends lost 3 bases at V and 4 bases at J; junction bases unmatched: 4. CDR3 length equals 16 residues. The germline V gene has CDR1 SGDLS and CDR2 YYNGEE. This CDR3 is CASSGTSGISTGELFF. CDR3 in DNA: TGTGCCAGCAGCGGGACTAGCGGGATTAGCACCGGGGAGCTGTTTTTT.

The CDR3 DNA follows: TGTGCCAGTAGTATAGGGGCGATGCTCACCGGGGAGCTGTTTTTT. This translates into CASSIGAMLTGELFF. The chain uses TRBV19 and TRBJ2-2; the D is unclear. Between the trimmed V and J ends, which lost 1 base and 4 bases, there was a span of 10 bases. The CDR3 consists of 15 residues. Germline-derived CDR1 and CDR2 are LNHDA and SQIVND (reference sequence). The full variable domain, rest sourced from reference TRBV19 and TRBJ2-2, is DGGITQSPKYLFRKEGQNVTLSCEQNLNHDAMYWYRQDPGQGLRLIYYSQIVNDFQKGDIAEGYSVSREKKESFPLTVTSAQKNPTAFYLCASSIGAMLTGELFFGEGSRLTVL.

This clone was seen a single time. The V call is TRBV6-5, the J call TRBJ2-6; unclear D gene. Germline lookup yields CDR1 MNHEY and CDR2 SVGAGI. The V gene lost 6 bases and the J gene lost 4 bases, with 13 bases spanning the gap. The CDR3 is made up of 15 amino acids. The CDR3 DNA sequence: TGTGCCAGCAGGGTTGGATTCTCCGGGGCCAACGTCCTGACTTTC. This codes for CASRVGFSGANVLTF.

The DNA of the CDR3 is TGTGCCAGCAGCGGCACTGGGTGGGGGAAGCCCTACGAGCAGTACTTC. Encoded protein: CASSGTGWGKPYEQYF. The rearrangement links TRBV13 to TRBJ2-7, with D perhaps TRBD1 or TRBD2 (5 bases each). Germline-derived CDR1 and CDR2 are PRHDT and FYEKMQ (reference sequence). The CDR3 covers 16 residues. V lost 5 bases, J lost 2 bases, and 19 bases lay in between.

The rearrangement joins TRBV29-1 to TRBJ1-4; D may be TRBD1 (5 bases). The length of the CDR3 is 13 residues. The germline gives CDR1 SQVTM, CDR2 ANQGSEA. With 5 bases removed from V and 5 bases from J, the gap between germline ends came to 12 bases. CDR3 in DNA: TGCAGCGTTCGAGACAGTCTAAATGAAAAACTGTTTTTT. This encodes CSVRDSLNEKLFF.

The CDR3 DNA follows: TGTGCCAGGAACCGACTAGCGGGACAAGGAAGCACAGATACGCAGTATTTT. Its translation: CARNRLAGQGSTDTQYF. The chain carries TRBV2 and TRBJ2-3, with 11 bases that match TRBD2. The V gene's germline CDR1 is SNHLY and CDR2 FYNNEI. The V and J ends lost 9 bases and 0 bases, in that order; junction bases with no gene match: 11. CDR3 length: 17 amino acids.

The chain has TRBV6-5 and TRBJ1-1, with TRBD1 as a possible D gene (5 bases). V lost 0 bases and J lost 4, with 12 bases in between. The CDR3 extends over 15 amino acids. Germline lookup yields CDR1 MNHEY and CDR2 SVGAGI. The CDR3 region is CASSYSTLRVTEAFF. Written as DNA, the CDR3 is TGTGCCAGCAGTTACTCTACCCTCAGGGTCACTGAAGCTTTCTTT.

This chain joins TRBV14 and TRBJ1-1; tentative D call: TRBD1 (5 bases). This CDR3 spans 14 amino acids. From germline, CDR1 is SGHDN and CDR2 FVKESK. Trimming cost V 0 bases and J 5 bases, with 10 bases left between them. The CDR3 bases are TGTGCCAGCAGCCAAGAGGGCAGGGTGACTGAAGCTTTCTTT. Amino acid sequence: CASSQEGRVTEAFF.

The rearrangement joins TRBV11-3 to TRBJ2-5; 9 nucleotides line up with TRBD2. This CDR3 comprises 18 residues. CDR1 and CDR2 from the germline V gene are SGHNT and YENEEA. Unmatched junction bases numbered 11, after V lost 1 base and J lost 2 bases. DNA of the CDR3: TGTGCCAGCAGCTTAGGTCGGCTAGCGGGATTAAATCAAGAGACCCAGTACTTC. Translating gives CASSLGRLAGLNQETQYF.

The chain recombines TRBV5-1 with TRBJ2-2; D uncertain. The CDR3 runs to 14 residues. The germline V and J ends were trimmed by 5 bases and 3 bases, with 11 bases remaining between them. Per the germline V gene, CDR1 is SGHRS and CDR2 is YFSETQ. CDR3 residues: CASRDLLDTGELFF. The CDR3 DNA sequence: TGCGCCAGCAGGGATTTGTTGGACACCGGGGAGCTGTTTTTT.

The V gene is TRBV4-3, the J gene TRBJ2-7; no definite D call. The CDR3 consists of 14 residues. Germline CDR1 reads LGHNA; CDR2 reads YSLEER. V lost 1 base, J lost 2 bases, and 9 bases lay in between. The CDR3 DNA reads TGCGCCAGCAGCCAAGGGTTTGGGCCCTACGAGCAGTACTTC. Translation gives CASSQGFGPYEQYF.

The chain employs TRBV19 and TRBJ2-3, with TRBD1 matching 7 bases. V lost 5 bases and J lost 4; bases outside the gene matches: 9. Germline V lookup: CDR1 LNHDA, CDR2 SQIVND (reference sequence). CDR3 length equals 15 residues. The CDR3 is CASSVGQVKADTQYF. The CDR3 bases are TGTGCCAGTAGTGTAGGACAGGTTAAGGCAGATACGCAGTATTTT.

The chain combines TRBV28 with TRBJ2-7; 11 bases are shared with TRBD2. Germline V lookup: CDR1 MDHEN, CDR2 SYDVKM. Germline trimming cut 2 bases from V and 0 bases from J; bases unmatched to any gene: 12. There are 19 residues in the CDR3. The DNA for the CDR3 is TGTGCCAGCAGTTTACATTCCATTGTGGGACTAGCGGCCTCCTACGAGCAGTACTTC. It encodes CASSLHSIVGLAASYEQYF.

The chain uses TRBV28 and TRBJ2-7, with a tentative D call TRBD2 (6 bases). The V and J ends lost 3 bases and 9 bases respectively, with 18 bases between them. Germline V gene data show CDR1 as MDHEN and CDR2 as SYDVKM. The CDR3 runs 14 residues. The DNA of the CDR3 is TGTGCCAGCAGTTTGGGACTGTATGATCGGGGGCAGTACTTC. Protein: CASSLGLYDRGQYF.

The chain is built from TRBV10-1 and TRBJ1-5; D is undetermined. From germline, CDR1 is WNHNN and CDR2 SYGVQD (reference sequence). The CDR3 spans 15 residues. The ends were cut back, 3 bases at V and 0 bases at J, with 9 bases in the middle. CDR3 residues: CASSEWIYSNQPQHF. The CDR3 DNA is TGCGCCAGCAGTGAATGGATCTATAGCAATCAGCCCCAGCATTTT.